This is a list of T cell receptor beta chains from one sample in a study of T cell repertoires in cytomegalovirus infection. These receptors' antigens are unknown. Each CDR3 protein is one row after TCRdb ran MiXCR on the reads. This sample has about half a million distinct CDR3 sequences; roughly 34% occur once, and the top ten carry roughly 17%. The sample was cultured PBMCs, taken from culture after CMV antigen stimulation. The receptors derive from a human donor in good health (CMV status not recorded). Some clones in this sample may be carry-over from other donors' samples. CDR3s include the opening cysteine and the closing phenylalanine or tryptophan. The D gene is left open where the match is weak. The listing skips clone size in some rows; elsewhere it reads once, few, many or a size class.

d_gene	v_gene	j_gene	abundance	len	CDR3aa	CDR3nt
-	TRBV7-2	TRBJ1-5	many	12	CASSLAGQPQHF	TGTGCCAGCAGCTTAGCGGGGCAGCCCCAGCATTTT
TRBD2	TRBV6-5	TRBJ2-7	once	17	CASSYSTGLAGAFEQYF	TGTGCCAGCAGTTACTCGACAGGACTAGCGGGAGCATTCGAGCAGTACTTC
-	TRBV19	TRBJ2-2	few	14	CASIDNPNTGELFF	TGTGCCAGTATTGACAATCCGAACACCGGGGAGCTGTTTTTT
-	TRBV7-6	TRBJ2-5	few	14	CASSRSSVGETQYF	TGTGCCAGCAGCCGTTCCAGTGTCGGGGAGACCCAGTACTTC
-	TRBV24-1	TRBJ2-1	-	15	CATSGRGGAPDEQFF	TGTGCCACCTCAGGGAGGGGGGGGGCCCCCGATGAGCAGTTCTTC
-	TRBV11-3	TRBJ1-5	-	15	CASSLNPGSGQPQHF	TGTGCCAGCAGCCTAAACCCAGGGTCGGGTCAGCCCCAGCATTTT
TRBD1	TRBV4-3	TRBJ1-1	-	15	CASSQDLGRGKAAFF	TGCGCCAGCAGCCAAGATCTGGGCAGGGGGAAAGCAGCTTTCTTT
-	TRBV27	TRBJ2-5	-	13	CASLRELKETQYF	TGTGCCAGCTTAAGAGAGTTGAAAGAGACCCAGTACTTC
TRBD2	TRBV7-2	TRBJ2-3	many	16	CASSFLAGAYTDTQYF	TGTGCCAGCAGCTTCCTAGCGGGAGCATACACAGATACGCAGTATTTT
TRBD1	TRBV7-9	TRBJ2-7	few	15	CASSAGQGIDYEQYF	TGTGCCAGCAGCGCAGGACAGGGGATAGACTACGAGCAGTACTTC
-	TRBV5-4	TRBJ2-2	-	16	CASSLATQGLAGELFF	TGTGCCAGCAGCTTGGCGACGCAGGGTCTAGCCGGGGAGCTGTTTTTT
-	TRBV7-2	TRBJ1-1	-	13	CASSAQLDSKAFF	TGTGCCAGCAGCGCCCAGTTGGACAGTAAAGCTTTCTTT
TRBD1	TRBV12-3/TRBV12-4	TRBJ2-1	few	16	CASSHTGQGAYNEQFF	TGTGCCAGCAGTCATACGGGACAGGGGGCCTACAATGAGCAGTTCTTC
TRBD2	TRBV4-1	TRBJ2-1	few	15	CASSRTGTSGNEQFF	TGCGCCAGCAGCCGCACCGGGACTAGCGGGAATGAGCAGTTCTTC
-	TRBV6-4	TRBJ2-1	-	16	CASSPDRQASYNEQFF	TGTGCCAGCAGTCCGGATAGACAGGCCTCCTACAATGAGCAGTTCTTC
-	TRBV6-1	TRBJ2-2	-	17	CASSARQASAGTGELFF	TGTGCCAGCAGTGCTAGACAGGCCAGCGCTGGCACCGGGGAGCTGTTTTTT
-	TRBV19	TRBJ2-3	-	15	CASSILRTSTDTQYF	TGTGCCAGTAGTATTCTCCGGACCAGCACAGATACGCAGTATTTT
TRBD2	TRBV6-6	TRBJ2-1	few	16	CASSYFGGSVNNEQFF	TGTGCCAGCAGTTACTTCGGCGGGAGCGTCAACAATGAGCAGTTCTTC
-	TRBV7-2	TRBJ1-2	few	14	CASSSTPPGYGYTF	TGTGCCAGCAGCTCGACTCCCCCGGGATATGGCTACACCTTC
TRBD1	TRBV5-1	TRBJ2-1	-	16	CASSPTGTGVLLGQFF	TGCGCCAGCAGCCCAACCGGGACAGGGGTGCTCTTAGGGCAGTTCTTC
TRBD1	TRBV6-6	TRBJ2-5	-	15	CASGYTGVQQETQYF	TGTGCCAGCGGTTACACAGGGGTGCAACAAGAGACCCAGTACTTC
-	TRBV29-1	TRBJ2-7	-	12	CSVETGSYEQNF	TGCAGCGTTGAAACAGGTTCCTACGAGCAGAACTTC
TRBD2	TRBV7-6	TRBJ2-3	-	18	CASSFATGTSELTDTQYF	TGTGCCAGCAGCTTTGCGACCGGGACTAGCGAACTAACAGATACGCAGTATTTT
TRBD1	TRBV7-2	TRBJ2-1	-	17	CASSLFPGTGKYNEQFF	TGTGCCAGCAGCCTTTTTCCGGGGACAGGAAAATACAATGAGCAGTTCTTC
-	TRBV10-3	TRBJ2-7	few	13	CAISGGAWNEQYF	TGTGCCATCAGTGGGGGTGCGTGGAACGAGCAGTACTTC
-	TRBV28	TRBJ1-1	-	14	CASSSRRGQTEAFF	TGTGCCAGCAGTTCTCGCAGGGGACAAACTGAAGCTTTCTTT
TRBD1	TRBV5-6	TRBJ2-7	-	14	CTSRPRDSSYEQYF	TGTACCAGCAGGCCCAGGGACAGCTCCTACGAGCAGTACTTC
TRBD2	TRBV20-1	TRBJ2-7	-	13	CSAKTSGRYEQYF	TGCAGTGCTAAAACTAGCGGGAGATACGAGCAGTACTTC
TRBD1	TRBV7-8	TRBJ1-1	few	13	CASSSERTGAAFF	TGTGCCAGCAGCTCTGAACGAACAGGGGCGGCTTTCTTT
TRBD1	TRBV7-6	TRBJ2-1	-	16	CASSSRTGSDYNEQFF	TGTGCCAGCAGCTCCAGGACAGGCAGTGACTACAATGAGCAGTTCTTC
TRBD2	TRBV7-2	TRBJ2-1	-	16	CASSLVGAGNYNEQFF	TGTGCCAGCAGCTTAGTCGGAGCGGGGAATTACAATGAGCAGTTCTTC
-	TRBV12-3/TRBV12-4	TRBJ2-1	-	17	CASSKPGASENYNEQFF	TGTGCCAGCAGCAAACCAGGCGCGAGCGAGAACTACAATGAGCAGTTCTTC
-	TRBV6-5	TRBJ2-1	-	16	CASSYPPGGIYNEQFF	TGTGCCAGCAGTTACCCCCCCGGCGGGATTTACAATGAGCAGTTCTTC
-	TRBV4-1	TRBJ2-1	-	14	CASSLDREGHEQFF	TGCGCCAGCAGCCTGGACAGGGAGGGTCATGAGCAGTTCTTC
-	TRBV6-2/TRBV6-3	TRBJ1-2	few	14	CASSLQRGGYGYTF	TGTGCCAGCAGCTTGCAACGGGGCGGCTATGGCTACACCTTC
TRBD2	TRBV7-2	TRBJ2-7	many	16	CASSLLPSGRTYEQYF	TGTGCCAGCAGCTTACTCCCTAGCGGGAGGACTTACGAGCAGTACTTC
-	TRBV24-1	TRBJ1-6	few	13	CATSAGNNSPLHF	TGTGCCACCAGTGCTGGGAATAATTCACCCCTCCACTTT
TRBD2	TRBV6-6	TRBJ2-2	-	15	CATRGTSGYTGELFF	TGTGCCACTCGAGGCACTAGCGGTTACACCGGGGAGCTGTTTTTT
-	TRBV7-8	TRBJ1-1	many	17	CASTRRGELRAETEAFF	TGTGCCAGCACCCGCCGGGGTGAGTTGAGGGCGGAAACTGAAGCTTTCTTT
TRBD1	TRBV4-1	TRBJ1-4	few	15	CASSQETGVGEKLFF	TGCGCCAGCAGCCAAGAGACAGGGGTTGGGGAAAAACTGTTTTTT
TRBD2	TRBV7-2	TRBJ2-2	-	16	CASSPVRTSGTGELFF	TGTGCCAGCAGCCCAGTAAGGACTAGCGGGACCGGGGAGCTGTTTTTT
TRBD2	TRBV4-3	TRBJ2-1	few	20	CASSQAASGRLGLSYNEQFF	TGCGCCAGCAGCCAAGCGGCTAGCGGGAGGCTGGGCCTCTCCTACAATGAGCAGTTCTTC
TRBD1	TRBV10-3	TRBJ1-2	few	14	CAIRLTGDNYGYTF	TGTGCCATCAGATTGACAGGGGATAACTATGGCTACACCTTC